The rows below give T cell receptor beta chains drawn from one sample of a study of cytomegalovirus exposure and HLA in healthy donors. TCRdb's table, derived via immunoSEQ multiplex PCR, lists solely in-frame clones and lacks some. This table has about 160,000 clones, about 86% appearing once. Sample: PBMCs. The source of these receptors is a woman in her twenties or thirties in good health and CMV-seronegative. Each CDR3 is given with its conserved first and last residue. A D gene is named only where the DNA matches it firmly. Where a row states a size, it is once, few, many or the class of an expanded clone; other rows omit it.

DNA: TGTGCCAGCACCCAAGATCGGGAGGACGCTCTCCAAGAGACCCAGTACTTC; CDR3: CASTQDREDALQETQYF; size: -; D: TRBD2; J: TRBJ2-5; V: TRBV13; length: 17
DNA: TGTGCCAGCAGTGGGCTAGCGGGGACAGATACGCAGTATTTT; CDR3: CASSGLAGTDTQYF; size: -; D: TRBD2; J: TRBJ2-3; V: TRBV6-1; length: 14
DNA: TGTGCCAGCAGCGTAACAGGGACAGGTTATGGCGAGCAGTACTTC; CDR3: CASSVTGTGYGEQYF; size: -; D: TRBD1; J: TRBJ2-7; V: TRBV9; length: 15
DNA: TGTGCCAGCAGAGTCGGGGGAGGCACAGATACGCAGTATTTT; CDR3: CASRVGGGTDTQYF; size: -; D: -; J: TRBJ2-3; V: TRBV6-6; length: 14
DNA: TGTGCCAGCAGTAAGCGGGTAGCTAGCACAGATACGCAGTATTTT; CDR3: CASSKRVASTDTQYF; size: -; D: -; J: TRBJ2-3; V: TRBV28; length: 15
DNA: TGTGCCAGTAGTATTAGAAGTTATGGCTACACCTTC; CDR3: CASSIRSYGYTF; size: -; D: -; J: TRBJ1-2; V: TRBV19; length: 12
DNA: TGTGCCAGCGGGGGACTAGCGGGGGGCTCTGACATTCAGTACTTC; CDR3: CASGGLAGGSDIQYF; size: -; D: TRBD2; J: TRBJ2-4; V: TRBV6-1; length: 15
DNA: TGTGCCAGCACCCTCGCCGACCGCGTTTACTATGGCTACACCTTC; CDR3: CASTLADRVYYGYTF; size: -; D: -; J: TRBJ1-2; V: TRBV2; length: 15
DNA: TGCAGTGCCTGGGATTTCGGGGAGCAGTACTTC; CDR3: CSAWDFGEQYF; size: -; D: -; J: TRBJ2-7; V: TRBV20-1; length: 11
DNA: TGTGCCAGCAGCCAAGGGGGGTCTAGAGCCCCTTCGGGGGAGCAGTACTTC; CDR3: CASSQGGSRAPSGEQYF; size: -; D: -; J: TRBJ2-7; V: TRBV4-2; length: 17
DNA: TGCGCCAGCAGCTTGGCCGTGCGAGTAATCCAAGAGACCCAGTACTTC; CDR3: CASSLAVRVIQETQYF; size: -; D: -; J: TRBJ2-5; V: TRBV5-1; length: 16
DNA: TGTGCCAGCAGGGTTAGACAGGGAGGACCCTACGAGCAGTACTTC; CDR3: CASRVRQGGPYEQYF; size: once; D: -; J: TRBJ2-7; V: TRBV28; length: 15
DNA: TGCAGCGTTGAGGGTCGAGGCGGGCAGTTCTTC; CDR3: CSVEGRGGQFF; size: -; D: -; J: TRBJ2-1; V: TRBV29-1; length: 11
DNA: TGTGCCAGCAGCGTAGAGGATGGGATGGGCTATGGCTACACCTTC; CDR3: CASSVEDGMGYGYTF; size: -; D: -; J: TRBJ1-2; V: TRBV9; length: 15
DNA: TGTGCCAGCGGACTAGCGGGGGGCACAGATACGCAGTATTTT; CDR3: CASGLAGGTDTQYF; size: -; D: TRBD2; J: TRBJ2-3; V: TRBV2; length: 14
DNA: TGTGCCAGCAGCCCCGTTGCGGGTAGCTCCTACGAGCAGTACTTC; CDR3: CASSPVAGSSYEQYF; size: -; D: -; J: TRBJ2-7; V: TRBV7-2; length: 15
DNA: TGTGCCATCAGTGACGGGGTGCAGCCCCAGCATTTT; CDR3: CAISDGVQPQHF; size: -; D: -; J: TRBJ1-5; V: TRBV10-3; length: 12
DNA: TGTGCCAGCAGCCGGACTCCCATCGAGCAGTACTTC; CDR3: CASSRTPIEQYF; size: -; D: -; J: TRBJ2-7; V: TRBV7-2; length: 12
DNA: TGCGCCAGCAGCCGTAGCGGGGGGGGCTACAATGAGCAGTTCTTC; CDR3: CASSRSGGGYNEQFF; size: -; D: TRBD2; J: TRBJ2-1; V: TRBV4-1; length: 15
DNA: TGTGCCAGCAGTGGACAGGGGGCCAATCAGCCCCAGCATTTT; CDR3: CASSGQGANQPQHF; size: -; D: TRBD1; J: TRBJ1-5; V: TRBV25-1; length: 14
DNA: TGTGCCAGCAGCCGACAGGAGAACACTGAAGCTTTCTTT; CDR3: CASSRQENTEAFF; size: -; D: -; J: TRBJ1-1; V: TRBV7-2; length: 13
DNA: TGTGCCAGCAGCGAGGGTCCGAACGACGAGCAGTACTTC; CDR3: CASSEGPNDEQYF; size: -; D: -; J: TRBJ2-7; V: TRBV6-5; length: 13
DNA: TGTGCCATCACGGGGGGGAGCTCCTACGAGCAGTACTTC; CDR3: CAITGGSSYEQYF; size: -; D: TRBD2; J: TRBJ2-7; V: TRBV10-3; length: 13
DNA: TGTGCCTGGAAACGGGGCGAGTACATGAACACTGAAGCTTTCTTT; CDR3: CAWKRGEYMNTEAFF; size: -; D: -; J: TRBJ1-1; V: TRBV30; length: 15
DNA: TGTGCCAGCAGCCCCGGACTAGCGGGGACGGATACGCAGTATTTT; CDR3: CASSPGLAGTDTQYF; size: -; D: TRBD2; J: TRBJ2-3; V: TRBV6-1; length: 15
DNA: TGTGCCTGCCCGGGGTCGGGACAAGGAGAGACCCAGTACTTC; CDR3: CACPGSGQGETQYF; size: -; D: -; J: TRBJ2-5; V: TRBV2; length: 14
DNA: TGTGCCAGCAGCTTGGCTGGGGGGGGTTTGGGCAATCAGCCCCAGCATTTT; CDR3: CASSLAGGGLGNQPQHF; size: -; D: -; J: TRBJ1-5; V: TRBV5-6; length: 17
DNA: TGTGCCAGCAGTATGGGGTACACGAACACTGAAGCTTTCTTT; CDR3: CASSMGYTNTEAFF; size: -; D: -; J: TRBJ1-1; V: TRBV27; length: 14
DNA: TGTGCCAGCAGCTTAGCTACAGGGGGCGGTGAGCAGTTCTTC; CDR3: CASSLATGGGEQFF; size: -; D: TRBD1; J: TRBJ2-1; V: TRBV7-2; length: 14
DNA: TGTGCCAGCAGGACAGGGGTTCGTAATTCACCCCTCCACTTT; CDR3: CASRTGVRNSPLHF; size: few; D: TRBD1; J: TRBJ1-6; V: TRBV27; length: 14
DNA: TGTGCCAGCTCACGCAGAAGGGCTGGGGGATGGGAGCAGTACTTC; CDR3: CASSRRRAGGWEQYF; size: -; D: -; J: TRBJ2-7; V: TRBV18; length: 15
DNA: TGTGCCAGCAGTTACACACAGGGCATGAACACTGAAGCTTTCTTT; CDR3: CASSYTQGMNTEAFF; size: -; D: -; J: TRBJ1-1; V: TRBV7-9; length: 15
DNA: TGTGCCAGCAGGGAAAGCGGGGACAGGGTGGGATACACCTTC; CDR3: CASRESGDRVGYTF; size: -; D: TRBD1; J: TRBJ1-2; V: TRBV27; length: 14
DNA: TGTGCCAGCAGCGTAGGGGCCCAGGGACCCTTATCCTACGAGCAGTACTTC; CDR3: CASSVGAQGPLSYEQYF; size: -; D: -; J: TRBJ2-7; V: TRBV9; length: 17
DNA: TGTGCCAGCAGTTATGAAAGGGTTGGTAAACAGCCCCAGCATTTT; CDR3: CASSYERVGKQPQHF; size: few; D: -; J: TRBJ1-5; V: TRBV28; length: 15
DNA: TGTGCCAGTAGTATTGGCCAGGGGGTCAACGAGCAGTACTTC; CDR3: CASSIGQGVNEQYF; size: -; D: TRBD1; J: TRBJ2-7; V: TRBV19; length: 14
DNA: TGTGCCAGCAGCTTATACCCCTTGGCACGGGGCTGGGACACTGAAGCTTTCTTT; CDR3: CASSLYPLARGWDTEAFF; size: -; D: -; J: TRBJ1-1; V: TRBV7-8; length: 18
DNA: TGTGCCAGCAGTGTTTCGGTAGGGAGTGCCTACCAAGAGACCCAGTACTTC; CDR3: CASSVSVGSAYQETQYF; size: -; D: -; J: TRBJ2-5; V: TRBV28; length: 17
DNA: TGTGCCAGCCGTTACGGACTAGGTTATTACGAGCAGTACTTC; CDR3: CASRYGLGYYEQYF; size: few; D: TRBD2; J: TRBJ2-7; V: TRBV2; length: 14
DNA: TGCGCCAGCAGCCAAGATAATGGGGGCACTCAGCCCCAGCATTTT; CDR3: CASSQDNGGTQPQHF; size: -; D: -; J: TRBJ1-5; V: TRBV4-3; length: 15
DNA: TGTGCCAGCAGCCGTGCCTCCTCCTACAATGAGCAGTTCTTC; CDR3: CASSRASSYNEQFF; size: -; D: -; J: TRBJ2-1; V: TRBV5-4; length: 14
DNA: TGTGCCATCAGTGAGAGACTTCTAACCCTCCTCCACGAGCAGTACTTC; CDR3: CAISERLLTLLHEQYF; size: -; D: -; J: TRBJ2-7; V: TRBV10-3; length: 16
DNA: TGTGCCAGCAACGTGGGGGACAGGAGTAACTATGGCTACACCTTC; CDR3: CASNVGDRSNYGYTF; size: -; D: TRBD1; J: TRBJ1-2; V: TRBV28; length: 15
DNA: TGTGCCAGCAGCGTAGTTCCCTCCACAGATACGCAGTATTTT; CDR3: CASSVVPSTDTQYF; size: -; D: -; J: TRBJ2-3; V: TRBV9; length: 14
DNA: TGTGCCAGCAGCTTAAGAGGCCCAGGGTTGGATGGGGCCAACGTCCTGACTTTC; CDR3: CASSLRGPGLDGANVLTF; size: -; D: -; J: TRBJ2-6; V: TRBV7-3; length: 18
DNA: TGTGCCTGGAGTGTAAATGAGAATCAGCCCCAGCATTTT; CDR3: CAWSVNENQPQHF; size: once; D: -; J: TRBJ1-5; V: TRBV30; length: 13
DNA: TGCGCCAGCAGCCTGACCGGGACAGGGGGTCTTGGAGTCGGAAACACCATATATTTT; CDR3: CASSLTGTGGLGVGNTIYF; size: -; D: TRBD1; J: TRBJ1-3; V: TRBV4-1; length: 19
DNA: TGTGCCAGCAGCTTCGGCGTCGAAGAGACCCAGTACTTC; CDR3: CASSFGVEETQYF; size: -; D: -; J: TRBJ2-5; V: TRBV7-3; length: 13
DNA: TGCGCCAGCAGCTTCCAGGGGACCGAAGCTTTCTTT; CDR3: CASSFQGTEAFF; size: -; D: -; J: TRBJ1-1; V: TRBV5-1; length: 12
DNA: TGCGCCAGCCTACCTACGGGTGTTAACACGGCGGTCGGGGCCAACGTCCTGACTTTC; CDR3: CASLPTGVNTAVGANVLTF; size: -; D: -; J: TRBJ2-6; V: TRBV5-1; length: 19